These 6 T cell receptor beta chains were all obtained from the same sample, sequenced in a study of blood T cell repertoires in COVID-19. Produced via immunoSEQ multiplex PCR; TCRdb's table is partial and in-frame only. Of tens of thousands of clones listed, 88% are singletons. Sequencing was performed on peripheral blood. These receptors were taken from a human donor in a cohort sampled during active COVID-19.

CDR3 in amino acids: CASSPFRDTQYF. CDR3 in DNA: TGTGCCAGCAGCCCCTTCCGGGATACGCAGTATTTT. This chain joins TRBV28 and TRBJ2-3; D is unresolved. V was cut by 6 bases and J by 6 bases, with 10 bases left in between. This CDR3 region has 12 residues. Germline CDR1 MDHEN, CDR2 SYDVKM.

The gene calls are TRBV11-1 and TRBJ2-3; a weak D match, TRBD2 (6 bases). There are 15 residues in the CDR3. The germline V gene encodes CDR1 SGHAT and CDR2 FQDESV (reference sequence). Deletions cut 5 bases from V and 3 bases from J, with 15 bases between. This CDR3 is CASSPGTSPTDTQYF. The CDR3 DNA reads TGTGCCAGCAGCCCGGGGACTTCACCTACAGATACGCAGTATTTT.

This clone was observed a few times. The genes are TRBV4-1 and TRBJ1-5, with 11 bases fitting TRBD1. The V and J ends lost 5 bases and 9 bases, in that order; junction bases with no gene match: 12. In germline, CDR1 is MGHRA, CDR2 YSYEKL. The CDR3 loop spans 16 amino acids. DNA for the CDR3: TGCGCCAGCAGCTCAGAGGGACAGGGGGTGCCACGGCCCCAGCATTTT. Its protein product is CASSSEGQGVPRPQHF.

The chain is built from TRBV6-1 and TRBJ1-5; D is unresolved. Per germline, CDR1 MNHNS and CDR2 SASEGT. The CDR3 is 16 amino acids. The V gene lost 2 bases and the J gene lost 2 bases, with 13 bases spanning the gap. CDR3: CASSESGDNGNQPQHF. The CDR3 DNA follows: TGTGCCAGCAGTGAAAGCGGAGATAATGGCAATCAGCCCCAGCATTTT.

This clone was seen a single time. The chain uses TRBV24-1 and TRBJ2-7, with 8 bases fitting TRBD1. The germline gives CDR1 KGHDR, CDR2 SFDVKD. V trimming: 7 bases; J trimming: 2 bases; junction bases outside the gene matches: 12. The CDR3 contains 16 residues. The CDR3 sequence: CATRGFRRDRPYEQYF. The CDR3 bases are TGTGCCACCAGGGGGTTTAGGCGGGACAGGCCCTACGAGCAGTACTTC.

The chain joins TRBV9 to TRBJ2-1; the match to TRBD2 covers 9 bases. CDR1 is SGDLS and CDR2 is YYNGEE in the germline V gene. The CDR3 runs 18 residues. Unmatched junction bases numbered 12, after V lost 3 bases and J lost 2 bases. In DNA form, the CDR3 reads TGTGCCAGCAGCGCACCCTTGAGCGGGGGGTTCGCCTACAATGAGCAGTTCTTC. Protein sequence: CASSAPLSGGFAYNEQFF.